Listed below are T cell receptor beta chains from one sample, sequenced in a study of CD8 T cells in ankylosing spondylitis. MiXCR, applied by TCRdb to the 5' RACE reads, yields one record per CDR3 protein. This sample has about 300,000 distinct CDR3 sequences; under 14% occur once, and the top ten carry 8% to 9.5%. Sequencing was performed on blood, either unsorted or a sorted T cell fraction (not recorded which). These receptors were obtained from a female donor with ankylosing spondylitis or in good health (not recorded which). Both conserved end residues are part of each CDR3. Fields, in order: clone size, J gene, D gene, V gene, CDR3 protein, CDR3 DNA. The D gene is left open where the match is weak. The size entry is marked missing in some rows and otherwise reads once, few, many or a size class.

few,TRBJ2-7,TRBD2,TRBV7-8,CASSHSSGGAYEQYF,TGTGCCAGCAGCCATAGTAGCGGGGGGGCCTACGAGCAGTACTTC
many,TRBJ2-7,-,TRBV20-1,CSAPPGHPSSYEQYF,TGCAGTGCTCCTCCGGGACACCCTAGCTCCTACGAGCAGTACTTC
few,TRBJ2-7,TRBD2,TRBV12-3/TRBV12-4,CASSPNRLAGMGEQYF,TGTGCCAGCAGCCCGAATCGACTAGCGGGGATGGGAGAGCAGTACTTC
-,TRBJ2-5,-,TRBV6-5,CASSSRTLQETQYF,TGTGCCAGCAGTTCGAGGACATTACAAGAGACCCAGTACTTC
many,TRBJ2-1,TRBD2,TRBV2,CASSESIAGGYEQFF,TGTGCCAGCAGTGAATCTATAGCGGGGGGTTATGAGCAGTTCTTC
few,TRBJ2-1,-,TRBV7-9,CASSLDGGRHNEQFF,TGTGCCAGCAGCTTAGATGGCGGCAGACACAATGAGCAGTTCTTC
many,TRBJ2-7,-,TRBV7-9,CASSLNSYEQYF,TGTGCCAGCAGCTTAAACAGCTACGAGCAGTACTTC
many,TRBJ2-5,-,TRBV7-8,CASSLDIGGFETQYF,TGTGCCAGCAGCTTAGATATCGGGGGATTCGAGACCCAGTACTTC
many,TRBJ1-4,-,TRBV28,CASSLPGTAATNEKLFF,TGTGCCAGCAGTTTGCCCGGGACGGCTGCAACTAATGAAAAACTGTTTTTT
many,TRBJ2-7,-,TRBV5-5,CASSSRGNEQYF,TGTGCCAGCAGCTCTAGGGGGAACGAGCAGTACTTC
-,TRBJ2-1,TRBD2,TRBV5-1,CASSFLAGGPGNDEQFF,TGCGCCAGCAGCTTCTTAGCGGGGGGGCCGGGGAACGATGAGCAGTTCTTC
few,TRBJ2-6,-,TRBV27,CASSLGRPSGANVLTF,TGTGCCAGCAGTTTAGGACGTCCATCCGGGGCCAACGTCCTGACTTTC
-,TRBJ1-5,TRBD1,TRBV7-8,CASSLGQGASQPQHF,TGTGCCAGCAGCTTAGGACAGGGGGCTAGTCAGCCCCAGCATTTT
many,TRBJ2-7,-,TRBV29-1,CSVEDPGVIPPYEQYF,TGCAGCGTTGAAGATCCTGGGGTTATCCCGCCCTACGAGCAGTACTTC
many,TRBJ2-3,-,TRBV20-1,CSAMGRAQYTQYF,TGCAGTGCTATGGGCAGGGCACAGTATACGCAGTATTTT
many,TRBJ2-1,TRBD2,TRBV10-3,CAIRSPKRDRGNEQFF,TGTGCCATCAGATCCCCGAAGCGGGACCGGGGTAATGAGCAGTTCTTC
few,TRBJ2-3,-,TRBV27,CASSLWRGGGADTQYF,TGTGCCAGCAGTTTATGGCGAGGGGGAGGGGCAGATACGCAGTATTTT
many,TRBJ2-7,-,TRBV6-5,CASSYSRDTTYEQYF,TGTGCCAGCAGTTACTCGAGGGACACTACCTACGAGCAGTACTTC
-,TRBJ2-5,-,TRBV12-3/TRBV12-4,CASSSPAVQQETQYF,TGTGCCAGCAGTTCCCCTGCAGTCCAACAAGAGACCCAGTACTTC
-,TRBJ1-5,-,TRBV10-3,CAISEPNQPQHF,TGTGCCATCAGTGAGCCGAATCAGCCCCAGCATTTT
many,TRBJ2-1,TRBD2,TRBV6-2/TRBV6-3,CASSYPTLGAGGYNEQFF,TGTGCCAGCAGTTACCCAACCCTGGGGGCGGGAGGGTACAATGAGCAGTTCTTC
-,TRBJ1-1,-,TRBV12-3/TRBV12-4,CASTLRPTEAFF,TGTGCCAGCACCTTACGACCCACTGAAGCTTTCTTT
many,TRBJ2-3,-,TRBV28,CATGGRSTDTQYF,TGTGCCACAGGGGGGAGAAGCACAGATACGCAGTATTTT
many,TRBJ2-7,-,TRBV27,CASSLGGGNYEQYF,TGTGCCAGCAGTTTAGGGGGGGGCAACTACGAGCAGTACTTC
many,TRBJ2-6,-,TRBV7-2,CASSRDSSGANVLTF,TGTGCCAGCAGTCGCGACAGCTCTGGGGCCAACGTCCTGACTTTC
-,TRBJ2-1,-,TRBV6-2/TRBV6-3,CASDTSGKQSNEQFF,TGTGCCAGCGATACTTCCGGGAAACAATCCAATGAGCAGTTCTTC
many,TRBJ2-1,-,TRBV20-1,CSASSSWRTYNEQFF,TGCAGTGCTAGTTCGTCCTGGCGCACCTACAATGAGCAGTTCTTC
-,TRBJ2-5,-,TRBV20-1,CSAASGLAETQYF,TGCAGTGCCGCGTCGGGGCTGGCGGAGACCCAGTACTTC
many,TRBJ2-1,TRBD2,TRBV6-2/TRBV6-3,CASSLRTPTSGIYNEQFF,TGTGCCAGCAGTCTTCGGACCCCTACTAGCGGGATCTACAATGAGCAGTTCTTC
-,TRBJ1-1,-,TRBV5-1,CASSLDGGPNTEAFF,TGCGCCAGCAGCTTGGACGGGGGGCCGAACACTGAAGCTTTCTTT
many,TRBJ1-2,TRBD1,TRBV18,CASSPLGSTGGDGYTF,TGTGCCAGCTCACCACTCGGGAGCACAGGGGGCGATGGCTACACCTTC
few,TRBJ1-5,TRBD1,TRBV6-1,CASSGGQGGGQPQHF,TGTGCCAGCAGTGGAGGACAGGGCGGAGGTCAGCCCCAGCATTTT
many,TRBJ2-1,TRBD2,TRBV20-1,CSASGTSGRGALGNEQFF,TGCAGTGCTTCCGGGACTAGCGGGAGAGGGGCGTTGGGCAATGAGCAGTTCTTC
once,TRBJ1-5,-,TRBV20-1,CSARDRETESNQPQHF,TGCAGTGCTAGAGATAGGGAGACTGAGAGCAATCAGCCCCAGCATTTT
-,TRBJ2-1,-,TRBV11-1,CASSLAKQGGSEQFF,TGTGCCAGCAGCTTAGCAAAACAGGGAGGGAGTGAGCAGTTCTTC
many,TRBJ2-1,-,TRBV2,CASGGQGRSYNEQFF,TGTGCCAGCGGGGGGCAGGGACGCTCCTACAATGAGCAGTTCTTC
many,TRBJ2-7,TRBD1,TRBV7-9,CASSFGQGIIYEQYF,TGTGCCAGCAGCTTCGGACAGGGGATCATCTACGAGCAGTACTTC